A selection of T cell receptor beta chains follows, all from one sample in a study of beta chain features in type 1 diabetes. Data came from immunoSEQ multiplex PCR; TCRdb stores just in-frame clones and leaves some out. The profile shows about 47,000 clones, approximately 40% of them singletons. The specimen was stem cell memory CD4+ T cells from blood. The receptor set was obtained from a man aged 30-40 years with type 1 diabetes. CDR3s include the opening cysteine and the closing phenylalanine or tryptophan. D genes are given only for firm matches. A clone size is listed for some rows: how often the clone was seen (once, few, many), or a class if it is expanded.

clone size	J gene	CDR3 length	D gene	V gene	CDR3 protein	CDR3 DNA
-	TRBJ2-1	15	TRBD2	TRBV28	CASSFSSGTFDEQFF	TGTGCCAGCAGTTTCTCTAGCGGGACCTTCGATGAGCAGTTCTTC
-	TRBJ1-2	16	-	TRBV6-6	CASSYSSARGYYGYTF	TGTGCCAGCAGTTACTCGAGTGCAAGGGGCTACTATGGCTACACCTTC
-	TRBJ1-1	15	TRBD1	TRBV5-1	CASSSQGASNTEAFF	TGCGCCAGCAGCTCACAGGGGGCGTCGAACACTGAAGCTTTCTTT
few	TRBJ1-2	14	TRBD1	TRBV19	CASSRQGILQGYTF	TGTGCCAGTAGCCGACAGGGAATTCTTCAGGGCTACACCTTC
-	TRBJ2-1	15	-	TRBV7-9	CASSLGTTHYNEQFF	TGTGCCAGCAGCTTAGGGACTACCCATTACAATGAGCAGTTCTTC
-	TRBJ2-7	11	-	TRBV20-1	CSARERYEQYF	TGCAGTGCTAGAGAGCGGTACGAGCAGTACTTC
few	TRBJ2-3	14	-	TRBV5-1	CASASRSSTDTQYF	TGCGCCAGCGCCTCTAGGTCTAGCACAGATACGCAGTATTTT
few	TRBJ2-3	14	-	TRBV29-1	CSVAQNYRTDTQYF	TGCAGCGTTGCACAGAATTACCGCACAGATACGCAGTATTTT
-	TRBJ2-7	13	-	TRBV28	CASRGQTRYEQYF	TGTGCCAGCAGAGGACAGACCCGCTACGAGCAGTACTTC
few	TRBJ1-3	12	-	TRBV6-6	CASSQQGNTIYF	TGTGCCAGCAGTCAACAGGGAAACACCATATATTTT
-	TRBJ1-5	14	-	TRBV7-8	CASSLDAGIQPQHF	TGTGCCAGCAGCTTGGACGCAGGGATACAGCCCCAGCATTTT
-	TRBJ1-2	15	TRBD1	TRBV5-1	CASSLGTGGDYGYTF	TGCGCCAGCAGCCTAGGGACAGGGGGCGACTATGGCTACACCTTC
-	TRBJ1-1	14	-	TRBV11-2	CASSPGLANTEAFF	TGTGCCAGCAGCCCGGGGTTGGCGAACACTGAAGCTTTCTTT
once	TRBJ2-1	12	-	TRBV2	CASRTPSYEQFF	TGTGCCAGCAGAACTCCCTCTTACGAACAGTTCTTC
-	TRBJ2-1	12	-	TRBV2	CASSLLAIEQFF	TGTGCCAGCAGCTTACTAGCAATTGAGCAGTTCTTC
-	TRBJ1-3	15	-	TRBV5-6	CASSRKGVSGNTIYF	TGTGCCAGCAGCCGCAAAGGAGTCTCTGGAAACACCATATATTTT
-	TRBJ2-1	15	-	TRBV9	CASSGRGVGYNEQFF	TGTGCCAGCAGCGGTAGAGGAGTTGGCTACAATGAGCAGTTCTTC
few	TRBJ2-7	14	TRBD2	TRBV18	CASSSIWTSSEQYF	TGTGCCAGCTCATCGATCTGGACTAGCAGCGAGCAGTACTTC
few	TRBJ2-5	14	TRBD2	TRBV6-1	CASSEIAGQETQYF	TGTGCCAGCAGTGAGATAGCGGGACAAGAGACCCAGTACTTC
-	TRBJ2-7	12	-	TRBV5-1	CASSLQGNEQYF	TGCGCCAGCAGCTTACAGGGCAACGAGCAGTACTTC
-	TRBJ2-5	12	-	TRBV7-2	CASSLLVASQYF	TGTGCCAGCAGCCTACTAGTCGCGTCCCAGTACTTC
few	TRBJ1-3	12	-	TRBV27	CASGQFGNTIYF	TGTGCCAGTGGACAGTTTGGAAACACCATATATTTT
-	TRBJ2-1	11	-	TRBV7-9	CASSVMNEQFF	TGTGCCAGCAGCGTAATGAATGAGCAGTTCTTC
-	TRBJ2-1	15	-	TRBV7-8	CASSLYRRTYNEQFF	TGTGCCAGCAGCTTATATAGGAGGACCTACAATGAGCAGTTCTTC
-	TRBJ2-7	13	-	TRBV9	CASSVGPGGEQYF	TGTGCCAGCAGCGTAGGCCCAGGTGGCGAGCAGTACTTC
once	TRBJ2-7	16	TRBD1	TRBV28	CASREPGQGGTYEQYF	TGTGCCAGCAGGGAACCTGGACAGGGAGGAACCTACGAGCAGTACTTC
once	TRBJ2-7	16	TRBD1	TRBV5-1	CASSLSYRGEKNEQYF	TGCGCCAGCAGCCTTTCCTACAGGGGTGAGAAGAACGAGCAGTACTTC
-	TRBJ2-2	12	-	TRBV7-2	CASSSRTGELFF	TGTGCCAGCAGCTCGCGCACCGGGGAGCTGTTTTTT
once	TRBJ1-2	15	TRBD1	TRBV6-5	CATSTRQGGLLGYTF	TGTGCCACCTCGACTAGACAGGGGGGGCTTCTTGGCTACACCTTC
few	TRBJ2-7	15	-	TRBV6-6	CASSYSSGGIREQYF	TGTGCCAGCAGTTACTCTAGCGGCGGTATACGCGAGCAGTACTTC
-	TRBJ1-1	14	-	TRBV19	CASSTGTPTSEAFF	TGTGCCAGTAGCACCGGGACACCAACATCCGAAGCTTTCTTT
-	TRBJ2-5	15	TRBD1	TRBV6-5	CASSYSGQPQETQYF	TGTGCCAGCAGTTACTCGGGACAGCCCCAAGAGACCCAGTACTTC
-	TRBJ2-3	13	-	TRBV5-1	CASSLLAPDTQYF	TGCGCCAGCAGCTTATTAGCCCCAGATACGCAGTATTTT
-	TRBJ2-7	13	-	TRBV18	CASSPRGRYEQYF	TGTGCCAGCTCACCCAGGGGGAGGTACGAGCAGTACTTC
few	TRBJ1-2	15	TRBD1	TRBV5-4	CASIITGGADYGYTF	TGTGCCAGCATCATTACAGGGGGCGCCGACTATGGCTACACCTTC
-	TRBJ2-2	14	TRBD1	TRBV14	CASSLDRVTGELFF	TGTGCCAGCAGCTTGGACAGGGTCACCGGGGAGCTGTTTTTT
few	TRBJ1-1	15	-	TRBV5-1	CASSPLAGKVAEAFF	TGCGCCAGCAGCCCTCTGGCAGGGAAAGTCGCTGAAGCTTTCTTT